What follows are 24 T cell receptor beta chains derived from one specimen sequenced in a study of graft-versus-host responses after intestinal transplantation. Sequencing was performed with immunoSEQ multiplex PCR; in TCRdb, only in-frame clones are kept and a portion is missing. This repertoire shows about 14,000 clones, more than 65% found once; its top ten account for 3.9%. Graft-derived tissue was subjected to processing to liberate intraepithelial and lamina propria lymphocytes. The source was ileum tissue, collected about four weeks after intestinal transplant. Source of these receptors: a human patient who received an intestinal transplant, so some T cells may come from the graft donor.

This clone was seen a handful of times. This chain links TRBV28 with TRBJ1-3; D is undetermined. The germline gives CDR1 MDHEN, CDR2 SYDVKM. The CDR3 is 13 amino acids. Trimming stripped 2 bases from V and 1 base from J, with 3 bases between. This CDR3 is CASSLQSGNTIYF. The CDR3 nucleotides read TGTGCCAGCAGTTTACAATCTGGAAACACCATATATTTT.

The chain recombines TRBV11-2 with TRBJ2-3, with a possible D match to TRBD2 (7 bases). Trimming removed 5 bases at V and 5 bases at J, with 17 bases between. CDR3 length: 15 amino acids. CDR1 is SGHAT and CDR2 is FQNNGV in the germline V gene. Here the CDR3 reads CASSARRGAGDTQYF. CDR3 coding DNA: TGTGCCAGCAGCGCCCGACGGGGGGCTGGAGATACGCAGTATTTT.

This chain links TRBV2 with TRBJ2-3, with unresolved D. The CDR3 has 13 residues. Germline CDR1 is SNHLY and CDR2 is FYNNEI. The V end was cut by 6 bases, the J end by 2 bases, with 9 bases between. The CDR3 bases are TGTGCCAGCAGAGAGGAACCCACAGATACGCAGTATTTT. This translates into CASREEPTDTQYF. The complete variable domain, with remaining parts taken from reference TRBV2 and TRBJ2-3, reads EPEVTQTPSHQVTQMGQEVILRCVPISNHLYFYWYRQILGQKVEFLVSFYNNEISEKSEIFDDQFSVERPDGSNFTLKIRSTKLEDSAMYFCASREEPTDTQYFGPGTRLTVL.

This rearrangement joins TRBV19 to TRBJ1-1, with TRBD1 as a possible D gene (6 bases). V lost 10 bases, J lost 7 bases, and 19 bases lay in between. This CDR3 region has 13 residues. Germline V lookup: CDR1 LNHDA, CDR2 SQIVND (reference sequence). CDR3 sequence: CAITKAQGFEAFF. CDR3 nucleotide sequence: TGTGCCATTACGAAAGCACAGGGATTTGAAGCTTTCTTT.

The CDR3 nucleotides read TGCGCCAGCAGCAGCGCCGGGACAGGGTTAGACGGCTACACCTTC. It specifies CASSSAGTGLDGYTF. The chain joins TRBV5-1 to TRBJ1-2; 9 positions match TRBD1. The CDR3 totals 15 residues. Germline loops: CDR1 SGHRS, CDR2 YFSETQ. V gave up 4 bases and J gave up 8 bases; unmatched junction bases: 12.

This clone has just one count. The V gene is TRBV30, the J gene TRBJ1-1; possible D gene TRBD1, 5 bases. V shed 0 bases and J shed 4 bases, with 9 bases lying between them. CDR3 length equals 13 residues. Germline-derived CDR1 and CDR2 are GTSNPN and SVGIG (reference sequence). The CDR3 DNA follows: TGTGCCTGGAGTGTAGGGGTTCGCACTGAAGCTTTCTTT. This gives the protein CAWSVGVRTEAFF.

The chain employs TRBV6-1 and TRBJ2-5; TRBD2 agrees at 7 bases. J gave up 5 bases and V 6 bases, and 9 bases lay outside the gene matches. CDR1 is MNHNS, CDR2 SASEGT, per germline. CDR3 length equals 14 residues. CDR3 region: CASRVGFSGETQYF. In DNA, the CDR3 is TGTGCCAGCAGGGTGGGATTTAGCGGGGAGACCCAGTACTTC.

The rearrangement uses TRBV5-6 and TRBJ1-6; possible D gene TRBD1, 5 bases. Germline lookup yields CDR1 SGHDT and CDR2 YYEEEE. The CDR3 is made up of 14 amino acids. V was clipped by 0 bases and J by 6 bases, with 7 bases between them. The DNA of the CDR3 is TGTGCCAGCAGCTTGGGGAGGGGTAATTCACCCCTCCACTTT. As protein: CASSLGRGNSPLHF.

This chain connects TRBV27 to TRBJ2-3, with 8 bases fitting TRBD2. The germline V gene has CDR1 MNHEY and CDR2 SMNVEV (reference sequence). V lost 3 bases, J lost 4 bases, and 15 bases stayed unmatched. The CDR3 has 18 residues. The CDR3 DNA sequence: TGTGCCAGCAGTTTCATGGGACGTGCGGGGGGCGGGGCAGATACGCAGTATTTT. Translating it yields CASSFMGRAGGGADTQYF.

V gene TRBV28 combines with J gene TRBJ2-7, with D perhaps matching TRBD1 (6 bases). The CDR3 loop spans 13 amino acids. The germline V gene encodes CDR1 MDHEN and CDR2 SYDVKM. V lost 2 bases and J lost 3, with 8 bases in between. The CDR3 DNA is TGTGCCAGCAGTTTAGGGACAAACTACGAGCAGTACGTC. It encodes CASSLGTNYEQYV.

The chain has TRBV5-6 and TRBJ1-1; tentative D call: TRBD1 (5 bases). Germline V lookup: CDR1 SGHDT, CDR2 YYEEEE. The CDR3 consists of 13 residues. The ends were cut back, 4 bases at V and 11 bases at J, with 18 bases in the middle. The CDR3: CASSQLRGLWAFF. DNA of the CDR3: TGTGCCAGCAGCCAGCTTCGGGGGTTATGGGCTTTCTTT.

This chain joins TRBV28 and TRBJ2-2; D may be TRBD1 (6 bases). The CDR3 covers 15 residues. Looked up from germline, CDR1 is MDHEN and CDR2 is SYDVKM. Trimming removed 6 bases at V and 4 bases at J, with 15 bases between. CDR3 bases: TGTGCCAGCAGCCGGCTTAGGGGGAGCACCGGGGAGCTGTTTTTT. Its protein product is CASSRLRGSTGELFF.

This chain uses TRBV28 with TRBJ2-3; TRBD2 agrees at 9 bases. The CDR3 totals 14 residues. Germline lookup yields CDR1 MDHEN and CDR2 SYDVKM. V was pared by 8 bases and J by 5 bases, with 8 bases of the junction left unmatched. The chain's CDR3 is CASGIPSGEDTQYF. The DNA for the CDR3 is TGTGCCAGCGGGATCCCTAGCGGGGAAGATACGCAGTATTTT.

The rearrangement links TRBV7-9 to TRBJ2-7; TRBD1 is a possible D gene (5 bases). The CDR3 has 19 amino acids. Germline CDR1 reads SEHNR; CDR2 reads FQNEAQ (reference sequence). V lost 5 bases and J 4 bases, leaving 30 bases between the germline ends. The CDR3 DNA sequence: TGTGCCAGCAGCACTGCCCACTACGGAACAGGCGAAGGGAAATACGAGCAGTACGTC. Protein product: CASSTAHYGTGEGKYEQYV.

V and J are TRBV10-3 and TRBJ2-1; 14 nucleotides line up with TRBD2. The junction had 2 bases not matched to a gene; V was cut back by 6 bases and J by 10 bases. Germline V gene sequence: CDR1 ENHRY, CDR2 SYGVKD. The CDR3 runs to 13 residues. The CDR3 DNA sequence: TGTGCCATCAGGGGACTAGCGGGGGAGGAGCAGTTCTTC. It translates to CAIRGLAGEEQFF.

This chain links TRBV19 with TRBJ1-1; unclear D gene. CDR3 length equals 13 residues. Trimming left V 5 bases short and J 0 bases short, with 7 bases between. Germline loops: CDR1 LNHDA, CDR2 SQIVND (reference sequence). CDR3: CASSHGMNTEAFF. The CDR3 nucleotides read TGTGCCAGTAGTCACGGGATGAACACTGAAGCTTTCTTT.

This clone has more than one count but fewer than ten. The chain is built from TRBV7-6 and TRBJ1-4; 9 nucleotides align to TRBD1. CDR1 and CDR2 from the germline V gene are SGHVS and FNYEAQ. The CDR3 loop spans 15 amino acids. Trimming at V came to 5 bases and at J to 5 bases, leaving 6 bases not matched to a gene. For the CDR3, the DNA is TGTGCCAGCAGCCCCGGGACAGGGCGAAATGAAAAACTGTTTTTT. Protein product: CASSPGTGRNEKLFF. The whole variable domain, remainder taken from reference TRBV7-6 and TRBJ1-4, is GAGVSQSPRYKVTKRGQDVALRCDPISGHVSLYWYRQALGQGPEFLTYFNYEAQQDKSGLPNDRFSAERPEGSISTLTIQRTEQRDSAMYRCASSPGTGRNEKLFFGSGTQLSVL.

The chain has TRBV11-2 and TRBJ1-3; D may be TRBD1 (5 bases). Germline CDR1 is SGHAT and CDR2 is FQNNGV. The CDR3 has 15 amino acids. Trimming took 1 base from V and 2 from J, leaving 9 bases between them. This chain's CDR3 is CASSLGSGPGNTIYF. CDR3 nucleotide sequence: TGTGCCAGCAGCTTAGGGTCAGGGCCTGGAAACACCATATATTTT.

The chain links TRBV4-1 to TRBJ2-1; D remains ambiguous. CDR1 MGHRA and CDR2 YSYEKL come from the germline V gene. Trimming took 1 base from V and 2 from J, leaving 12 bases between them. The CDR3 sequence is 16 residues long. The CDR3 sequence: CASSQVSGTPYNEQFF. Here the CDR3 DNA reads TGCGCCAGCAGCCAAGTAAGTGGTACACCCTACAATGAGCAGTTCTTC.

The chain carries TRBV5-1 and TRBJ1-2; no clear D gene. Per germline, CDR1 SGHRS and CDR2 YFSETQ. With 4 bases removed from V and 2 bases from J, the gap between germline ends came to 9 bases. This CDR3 has 13 residues. CDR3 in DNA: TGCGCCAGCAGCGAACTCGAAAACTATGGCTACACCTTC. It yields the protein CASSELENYGYTF.

This sequence joins TRBV7-9 and TRBJ1-2; tentative D call: TRBD1 (5 bases). Germline V gene sequence: CDR1 SEHNR, CDR2 FQNEAQ (reference sequence). Trimming pared 0 bases from V and 5 bases from J, leaving 19 bases between. The CDR3 is made up of 17 amino acids. As DNA, the CDR3 is TGTGCCAGCAGCTTAGCCGCTACAGGTAGGCGTAATTATGGCTACACCTTC. Protein product: CASSLAATGRRNYGYTF.

This chain links TRBV5-1 with TRBJ1-4; 7 bases map to TRBD1. Germline CDR1 SGHRS, CDR2 YFSETQ. The ends lost 1 base at V and 6 bases at J; junction bases unmatched: 0. The CDR3 totals 13 residues. As DNA, the CDR3 is TGCGCCAGCAGCTTGACAGGGGATGAAAAACTGTTTTTT. Translating it yields CASSLTGDEKLFF.

This rearrangement joins TRBV6-1 to TRBJ2-3; 8 bases are shared with TRBD1. V dropped 5 bases and J dropped 6; count of bases not matched to a gene: 7. The CDR3 totals 14 residues. Per germline, CDR1 MNHNS and CDR2 SASEGT. This CDR3 reads CASSWTGREDTQYF. The CDR3 DNA reads TGTGCCAGCAGTTGGACAGGGCGAGAGGATACGCAGTATTTT.

Worth noting for this clone: One junction end disagrees with the germline gene, perhaps due to a read error. DNA of the CDR3: TGTGCTAGCAGCTTGATGGGGGGGGGTCAAGAGACCCAGTACTTC. Its translation: CASSLMGGGQETQYF. This sequence joins TRBV7-7 and TRBJ2-5, with 7 bases fitting TRBD2. The V gene's germline CDR1 is SSHAT and CDR2 FNYEAQ (reference sequence). The CDR3 has 15 amino acids.